This TCR beta chain was observed in a study of T-cell reconstitution after alpha-beta-depleted transplantation in children. Study results and caveats: From newly produced T cells came most of the T-cell counts and diversity one year after transplant. Where alpha-beta T cells came from about two months after transplant was reportedly several hundred expanded graft clones.

TCRbeta library preparation incorporated unique molecular identifiers. Using its own MiXCR run on the PCR reads, TCRdb lists one record per CDR3 protein. The data show fewer than 700,000 distinct CDR3 sequences, over 10% seen once. On this clonotype itself: Antigen unknown.

Material: PBMCs, mostly from graft donor cells, obtained 360 days after TCRalphabeta/CD19-depleted stem cell transplant. This clonotype was obtained from a male patient under 18 who had a stem cell transplant for acute myeloid leukemia, so the T cells may come from the graft donor.

Written as DNA, the CDR3 is TGTGCCAGCAGTTGGGCTAGCTCGGGGGAGCTGTTTTTT. It translates to CASSWASSGELFF. This chain connects TRBV12-3 or TRBV12-4 to TRBJ2-2; D is possibly TRBD2 (5 bases). The V and J ends lost 4 bases and 8 bases respectively, with 11 bases between them. The length of the CDR3 is 13 residues.